This T cell receptor (beta chain) was recovered during a study of identical twins' blood T cells. Germline lookup yields CDR1 DFQATT and CDR2 SNEGSKA (reference sequence). This CDR3 region has 14 residues. The ends were cut back, 6 bases at V and 2 bases at J, with 15 bases in the middle. Six healthy women, forming three identical twin pairs, donated samples. As processed by the authors: Each library had roughly 2.2 to 4 million CDR3 reads and about 90,000 to nearly 500,000 clonotypes. One entry per CDR3 protein results from TCRdb running MiXCR on the 5' RACE reads. TCRdb, not the authors, supplied the V and J calls. The sample consists of 300,000 to 450,000 distinct CDR3 sequences, roughly 27% of them appearing once.

The rearrangement uses TRBV20-1 and TRBJ2-3, with D perhaps matching TRBD2 (5 bases). This clonotype was sampled from a woman aged 18 to 55 in good health. The sequenced material came from PBMCs. The CDR3 spells CSAVRGDNTDTQYF. DNA of the CDR3: TGCAGTGCCGTCCGGGGAGACAACACAGATACGCAGTATTTT.